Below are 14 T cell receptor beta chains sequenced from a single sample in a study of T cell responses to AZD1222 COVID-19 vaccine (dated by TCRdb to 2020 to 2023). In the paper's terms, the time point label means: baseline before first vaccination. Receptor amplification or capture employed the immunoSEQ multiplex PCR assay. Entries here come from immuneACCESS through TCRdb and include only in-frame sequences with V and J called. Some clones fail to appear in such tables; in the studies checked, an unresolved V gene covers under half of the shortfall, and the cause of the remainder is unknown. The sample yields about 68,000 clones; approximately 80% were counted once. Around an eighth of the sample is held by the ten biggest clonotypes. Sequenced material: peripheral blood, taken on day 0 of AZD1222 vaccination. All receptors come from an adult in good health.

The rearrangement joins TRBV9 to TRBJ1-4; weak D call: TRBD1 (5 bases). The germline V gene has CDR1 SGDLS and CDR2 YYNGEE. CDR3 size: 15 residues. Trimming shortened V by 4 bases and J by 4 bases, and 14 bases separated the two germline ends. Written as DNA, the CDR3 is TGTGCCAGCAGCCCAGGTCGGGGCGTTAATGAAAAACTGTTTTTT. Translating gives CASSPGRGVNEKLFF.

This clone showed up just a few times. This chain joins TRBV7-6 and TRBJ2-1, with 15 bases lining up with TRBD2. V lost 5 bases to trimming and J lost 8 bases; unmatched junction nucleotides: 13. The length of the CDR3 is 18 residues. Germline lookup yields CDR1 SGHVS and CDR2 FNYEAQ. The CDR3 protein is CASSPSRTSGGDLDEQFF. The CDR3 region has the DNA TGTGCCAGCAGCCCTAGTAGGACTAGCGGGGGGGACTTGGATGAGCAGTTCTTC.

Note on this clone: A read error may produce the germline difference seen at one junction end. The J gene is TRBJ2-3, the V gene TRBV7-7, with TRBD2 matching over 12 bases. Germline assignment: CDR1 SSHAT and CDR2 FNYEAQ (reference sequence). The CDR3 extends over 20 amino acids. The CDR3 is CASSLVTSGGDIPSTDTQYF. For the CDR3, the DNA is TGTGCTAGCAGCTTAGTGACTAGCGGGGGTGATATTCCTAGCACAGATACGCAGTATTTT. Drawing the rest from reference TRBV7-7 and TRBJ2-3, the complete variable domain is GAGVSQSPRYKVTKRGQDVTLRCDPISSHATLYWYQQALGQGPEFLTYFNYEAQPDKSGLPSDRFSAERPEGSISTLTIQRTEQRDSAMYRCASSLVTSGGDIPSTDTQYFGPGTRLTVL.

CDR3: CASSTSRLYGYTF. In DNA form, the CDR3 reads TGTGCCAGCAGCACTAGTCGGCTATATGGCTACACCTTC. The V call is TRBV7-8, the J call TRBJ1-2; D is unclear. The CDR3 has 13 residues. The V end lost 5 bases, the J end lost 5 bases, and 12 bases lay between the germline ends. CDR1 is SGHVS and CDR2 is FQNEAQ in the germline V gene. Full variable domain (missing parts from reference TRBV7-8 and TRBJ1-2): GAGVSQSPRYKVAKRGQDVALRCDPISGHVSLFWYQQALGQGPEFLTYFQNEAQLDKSGLPSDRFFAERPEGSVSTLKIQRTQQEDSAVYLCASSTSRLYGYTFGSGTRLTVV.

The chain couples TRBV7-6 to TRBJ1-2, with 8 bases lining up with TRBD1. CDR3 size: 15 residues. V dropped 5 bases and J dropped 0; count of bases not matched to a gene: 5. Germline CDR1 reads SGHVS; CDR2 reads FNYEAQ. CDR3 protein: CASSPRTGPNYGYTF. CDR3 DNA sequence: TGTGCCAGCAGCCCGAGGACAGGGCCTAACTATGGCTACACCTTC.

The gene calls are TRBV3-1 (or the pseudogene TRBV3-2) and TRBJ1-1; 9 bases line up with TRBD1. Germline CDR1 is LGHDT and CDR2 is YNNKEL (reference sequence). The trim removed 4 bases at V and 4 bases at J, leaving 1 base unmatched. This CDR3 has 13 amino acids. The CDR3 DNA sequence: TGTGCCAGCAGCCCGGACAGGGGCACTGAAGCTTTCTTT. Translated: CASSPDRGTEAFF.

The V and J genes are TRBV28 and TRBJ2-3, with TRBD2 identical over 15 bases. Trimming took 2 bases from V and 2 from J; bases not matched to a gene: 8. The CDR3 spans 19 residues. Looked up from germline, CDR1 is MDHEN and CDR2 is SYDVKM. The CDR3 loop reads CASSLPRTSGGGYTDTQYF. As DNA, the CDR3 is TGTGCCAGCAGTTTACCCAGGACTAGCGGGGGGGGATACACAGATACGCAGTATTTT.

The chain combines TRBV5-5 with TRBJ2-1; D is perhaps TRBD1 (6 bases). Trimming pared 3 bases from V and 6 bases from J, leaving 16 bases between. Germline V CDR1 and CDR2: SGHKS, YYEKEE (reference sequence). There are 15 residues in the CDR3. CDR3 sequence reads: CASSSGVWGGNEQFF. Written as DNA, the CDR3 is TGTGCCAGCAGCTCAGGGGTTTGGGGTGGCAATGAGCAGTTCTTC. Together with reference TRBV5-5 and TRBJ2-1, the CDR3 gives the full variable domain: DAGVTQSPTHLIKTRGQQVTLRCSPISGHKSVSWYQQVLGQGPQFIFQYYEKEERGRGNFPDRFSARQFPNYSSELNVNALLLGDSALYLCASSSGVWGGNEQFFGPGTRLTVL.

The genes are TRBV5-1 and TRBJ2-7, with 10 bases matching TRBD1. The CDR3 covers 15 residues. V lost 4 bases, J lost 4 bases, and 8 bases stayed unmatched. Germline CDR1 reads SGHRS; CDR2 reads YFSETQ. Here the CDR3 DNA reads TGCGCCAGCAGCCCCGGTGGGACAGGGGCATACGAGCAGTACTTC. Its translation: CASSPGGTGAYEQYF. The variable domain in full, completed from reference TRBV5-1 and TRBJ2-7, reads KAGVTQTPRYLIKTRGQQVTLSCSPISGHRSVSWYQQTPGQGLQFLFEYFSETQRNKGNFPGRFSGRQFSNSRSEMNVSTLELGDSALYLCASSPGGTGAYEQYFGPGTRLTVT.

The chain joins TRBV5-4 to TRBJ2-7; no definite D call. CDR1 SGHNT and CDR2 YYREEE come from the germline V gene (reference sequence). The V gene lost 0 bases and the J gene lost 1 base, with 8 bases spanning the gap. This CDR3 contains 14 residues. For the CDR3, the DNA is TGTGCCAGCAGCTTGGAGGGCAGTTCCTACGAGCAGTACTTC. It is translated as CASSLEGSSYEQYF.

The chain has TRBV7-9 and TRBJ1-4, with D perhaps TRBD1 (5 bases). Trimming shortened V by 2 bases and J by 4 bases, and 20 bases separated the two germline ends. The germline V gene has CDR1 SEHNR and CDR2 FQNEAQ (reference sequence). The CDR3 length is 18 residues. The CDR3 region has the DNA TGTGCCAGCAGCTTAAATAACGGGGGGGACGGCGTTAATGAAAAACTGTTTTTT. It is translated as CASSLNNGGDGVNEKLFF.

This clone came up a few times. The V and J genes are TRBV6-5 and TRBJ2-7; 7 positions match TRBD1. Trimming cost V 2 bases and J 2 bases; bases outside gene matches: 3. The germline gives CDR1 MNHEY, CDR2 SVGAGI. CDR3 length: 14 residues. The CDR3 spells CASSYPGQTYEQYF. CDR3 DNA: TGTGCCAGCAGTTACCCGGGACAGACCTACGAGCAGTACTTC.

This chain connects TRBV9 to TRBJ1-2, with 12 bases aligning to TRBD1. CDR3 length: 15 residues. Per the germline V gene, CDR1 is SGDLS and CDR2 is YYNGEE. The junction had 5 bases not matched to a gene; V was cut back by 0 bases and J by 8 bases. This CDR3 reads CASSVEGDRGRGYTF. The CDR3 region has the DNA TGTGCCAGCAGCGTAGAAGGGGACAGGGGGCGCGGCTACACCTTC.

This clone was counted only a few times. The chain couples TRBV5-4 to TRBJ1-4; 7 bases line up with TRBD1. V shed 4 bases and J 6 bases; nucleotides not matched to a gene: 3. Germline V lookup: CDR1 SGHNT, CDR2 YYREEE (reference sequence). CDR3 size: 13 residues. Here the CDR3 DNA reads TGTGCCAGCAGCGGAGGGACAGATGAAAAACTGTTTTTT. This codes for CASSGGTDEKLFF.